These 29 T cell receptor beta chains were sequenced from one sample in a study of OX40 agonist ivuxolimab in advanced cancers. The library was obtained by the immunoSEQ multiplex PCR assay. TCRdb carries this immuneACCESS record with in-frame sequences only. Its versions omit some clonotypes, under half of them owing to an unresolved V gene in the studies checked, with the rest unexplained. The sample includes some 77,000 clones, with approximately 85% observed a single time. Around 5.1% of the sample is in the top ten clones. Here the sequenced sample was CD4+ or CD8+ T cells sorted from blood, taken in a trial of the OX40 agonist ivuxolimab. The origin of the receptors is an adult with an advanced solid tumor such as melanoma, head and neck, liver or kidney cancer.

This clone occurred a few times. A junction end diverges from the germline sequence, so it may reflect a read error. The gene calls are TRBV4-1 and TRBJ2-7; D not certain. CDR1 MGHRA and CDR2 YSYEKL come from the germline V gene. This CDR3 contains 10 residues. The CDR3 reads CASSYYEQYF. The CDR3, as DNA: TGTGCCAGCAGCTATTACGAGCAGTACTTC.

The chain carries TRBV29-1 and TRBJ2-3; TRBD1 might be the D (6 bases). Trimming removed 6 bases at V and 4 bases at J, with 14 bases between. Germline lookup yields CDR1 SQVTM and CDR2 ANQGSEA. The CDR3 sequence is 13 residues long. The CDR3 nucleotides read TGCAGCGTCAGGGGCGGTGGACCAGATACGCAGTATTTT. Amino acid sequence: CSVRGGGPDTQYF.

V gene TRBV6-1 combines with J gene TRBJ2-5, with 9 bases fitting TRBD2. The J call may not be correct, given that the DNA end is closer to TRBJ2-7. The length of the CDR3 is 15 residues. The germline V gene encodes CDR1 MNHNS and CDR2 SASEGT. The CDR3 DNA sequence: TGTGCCAGCAGTGAATATCCTAGCGGGATATACGAGCAGTACTTC. Protein: CASSEYPSGIYEQYF.

The chain has TRBV5-5 and TRBJ1-3, with D maybe TRBD1 (5 bases). CDR1 is SGHKS, CDR2 YYEKEE, per germline (reference sequence). The V and J ends lost 5 bases and 4 bases respectively, with 13 bases between them. The CDR3 is 14 residues long. CDR3 residues: CASRLAGQGNTIYF. CDR3 nucleotides: TGTGCCAGCAGGCTTGCAGGGCAGGGAAACACCATATATTTT.

The chain recombines TRBV2 with TRBJ1-1, with D perhaps matching TRBD1 (5 bases). V was pared by 4 bases and J by 5 bases, with 11 bases between. The CDR3 is made up of 13 amino acids. Germline V gene sequence: CDR1 SNHLY, CDR2 FYNNEI. The CDR3 DNA reads TGTGCCAGCAGTGGGTGGGGGGGAACTGAAGCTTTCTTT. Protein: CASSGWGGTEAFF.

DNA of the CDR3: TGTGCCAGCAGCTTCCTAGCGGTTCCTACGCAGTATTTT. It specifies CASSFLAVPTQYF. The chain has TRBV7-2 and TRBJ2-3; 7 bases are shared with TRBD2. CDR3 length: 13 amino acids. The germline CDR1 and CDR2 sequences are SGHTA and FQGNSA. The junction had 5 bases not matched to a gene; V was cut back by 3 bases and J by 8 bases.

This clone has more than one count but fewer than ten. The V call is TRBV27, the J call TRBJ2-1, with D hard to call. In germline, CDR1 is MNHEY, CDR2 SMNVEV (reference sequence). Trimming left V 2 bases short and J 5 bases short, with 19 bases between. The CDR3 is 17 amino acids. The CDR3 here is CASSLRPSYGSDNEQFF. The CDR3 region has the DNA TGTGCCAGCAGTTTAAGGCCTAGTTATGGTTCGGACAATGAGCAGTTCTTC.

This sequence joins TRBV5-1 and TRBJ2-1; 10 bases are shared with TRBD1. The V segment lost 3 bases and the J segment 6 bases; nucleotides outside the gene matches: 3. Germline V gene lookup returns CDR1 SGHRS and CDR2 YFSETQ. CDR3 length: 14 residues. CDR3 DNA: TGCGCCAGCAGCTCCCGGGACAGGGGCAATGAGCAGTTCTTC. It encodes CASSSRDRGNEQFF.

This chain links TRBV5-6 with TRBJ2-7, with TRBD1 matching over 10 bases. V was clipped by 4 bases and J by 5 bases; unmatched bases: 12. This CDR3 spans 16 amino acids. The germline gives CDR1 SGHDT, CDR2 YYEEEE. The DNA of the CDR3 is TGTGCCAGCAGCCTACCCTGGGACAGGGGTTTCGACGAGCAGTACTTC. Its translation is CASSLPWDRGFDEQYF. The full variable domain, with the rest looked up from reference TRBV5-6 and TRBJ2-7, is DAGVTQSPTHLIKTRGQQVTLRCSPKSGHDTVSWYQQALGQGPQFIFQYYEEEERQRGNFPDRFSGHQFPNYSSELNVNALLLGDSALYLCASSLPWDRGFDEQYFGPGTRLTVT.

The V and J genes are TRBV15 and TRBJ1-3, with 9 bases lining up with TRBD1. The germline CDR1 and CDR2 sequences are LNHNV and YYDKDF (reference sequence). This CDR3 contains 15 residues. V dropped 4 bases and J dropped 2; count of bases not matched to a gene: 3. Here the CDR3 reads CATSTGQGTGNTIYF. CDR3 nucleotide sequence: TGTGCCACCAGCACCGGACAGGGGACTGGAAACACCATATATTTT.

V is TRBV19 and J is TRBJ1-4; 9 bases line up with TRBD1. CDR3 size: 15 residues. CDR1 and CDR2 (germline): LNHDA, SQIVND (reference sequence). V trimming: 5 bases; J trimming: 8 bases; junction bases outside the gene matches: 9. CDR3 amino acids: CASSVNRDRVEKLFF. The CDR3 DNA sequence: TGTGCCAGTAGTGTGAACCGGGACAGGGTGGAAAAACTGTTTTTT.

The chain recombines TRBV7-2 with TRBJ2-3; 9 bases map to TRBD2. Germline loops: CDR1 SGHTA, CDR2 FQGNSA. This CDR3 region has 17 residues. V lost 1 base and J lost 2; bases outside the gene matches: 7. The CDR3 protein is CASSLGASGASTDTQYF. CDR3 bases: TGTGCCAGCAGCTTAGGGGCTAGCGGGGCATCCACAGATACGCAGTATTTT.

V usage is TRBV4-1 and J usage is TRBJ1-2; tentative D call: TRBD1 (6 bases). Germline V gene sequence: CDR1 MGHRA, CDR2 YSYEKL. Between the trimmed V and J ends, which lost 0 bases and 7 bases, there was a span of 12 bases. The CDR3 extends over 14 amino acids. CDR3 coding DNA: TGCGCCAGCAGCCAAGAGCCCGGGGGCTCTGGCTACACCTTC. Its protein product is CASSQEPGGSGYTF.

V gene TRBV5-4 combines with J gene TRBJ1-3; D gene ambiguous. Germline V gives CDR1 SGHNT, CDR2 YYREEE (reference sequence). The CDR3 covers 16 residues. Trimming shortened V by 0 bases and J by 0 bases, and 10 bases separated the two germline ends. The CDR3 bases are TGTGCCAGCAGCTTGGCCGGGCCCAACTCTGGAAACACCATATATTTT. Protein product: CASSLAGPNSGNTIYF.

The chain recombines TRBV10-3 with TRBJ1-4, with no clear D. Trimming shortened V by 7 bases and J by 5 bases, and 14 bases separated the two germline ends. CDR1 is ENHRY, CDR2 SYGVKD, per germline. The CDR3 extends over 14 amino acids. The chain's CDR3 is CAINSGGRNEKLFF. In nucleotides, the CDR3 is TGTGCCATCAACTCGGGCGGAAGAAATGAAAAACTGTTTTTT.

Only a few counts were recorded for this clone. The chain combines TRBV5-1 with TRBJ1-1; D is uncertain. Per germline, CDR1 SGHRS and CDR2 YFSETQ. This CDR3 has 11 amino acids. Trimming took 5 bases from V and 0 from J, leaving 2 bases between them. CDR3: CASRVNTEAFF. CDR3 sequence (DNA): TGCGCCAGCAGAGTGAACACTGAAGCTTTCTTT.

The genes are TRBV5-6 and TRBJ1-3; D may be TRBD1 (5 bases). V was pared by 3 bases and J by 4 bases, with 17 bases between. Germline CDR1 is SGHDT and CDR2 is YYEEEE. This CDR3 region has 16 residues. The CDR3 sequence is CASSWGGRAQGNTIYF. CDR3 bases: TGTGCCAGCAGCTGGGGCGGTCGGGCGCAAGGAAACACCATATATTTT.

The chain employs TRBV7-8 and TRBJ2-1, with 12 bases identical to TRBD2. The CDR3 is 16 amino acids. Germline V gene sequence: CDR1 SGHVS, CDR2 FQNEAQ. The junction had 2 bases not matched to a gene; V was cut back by 1 base and J by 4 bases. As DNA, the CDR3 is TGTGCCAGCAGCTTAGTCGGACTAGCGGGATACAATGAGCAGTTCTTC. Translation gives CASSLVGLAGYNEQFF.

The V call is TRBV6-6, the J call TRBJ2-5; perhaps D is TRBD1 or TRBD2 (6 bases each). The CDR3 runs 15 residues. Trimming removed 5 bases from V and 6 bases from J, with 19 bases in between. Germline V gene sequence: CDR1 MNHNY, CDR2 SVGAGI (reference sequence). CDR3 in DNA: TGTGCCAGCAGTCCGTCGGGGGCAGCGATGAAGACCCAGTACTTC. Translation: CASSPSGAAMKTQYF.

This rearrangement joins TRBV7-2 to TRBJ1-2, with 8 bases identical to TRBD1. Germline V gene data show CDR1 as SGHTA and CDR2 as FQGNSA. Trimming cost V 5 bases and J 4 bases; bases outside gene matches: 3. This CDR3 has 13 residues. Here the CDR3 reads CASSPGGGYGYTF. DNA of the CDR3: TGTGCCAGCAGCCCAGGGGGCGGCTATGGCTACACCTTC.

The chain couples TRBV7-2 to TRBJ2-3; the D call may be TRBD1 or TRBD2 (6 bases each). Trimming took off 1 base at V and 5 bases at J, with 10 bases between the two ends. The germline V gene encodes CDR1 SGHTA and CDR2 FQGNSA. The CDR3 extends over 14 amino acids. The CDR3 loop reads CASSLVGGIDTQYF. The CDR3, as DNA: TGTGCCAGCAGCTTAGTGGGGGGCATAGATACGCAGTATTTT.

This clone has just one count. This chain links TRBV27 with TRBJ2-7; D is possibly TRBD1 or TRBD2 (7 bases each). The CDR3 consists of 17 residues. CDR1 is MNHEY, CDR2 SMNVEV, per germline (reference sequence). The ends were cut back, 5 bases at V and 3 bases at J, with 23 bases in the middle. The CDR3 DNA reads TGTGCCAGCAGTCAATTGGGGGGGAGGGGGCGGAACTACGAGCAGTACTTC. This gives the protein CASSQLGGRGRNYEQYF.

This clone is a singleton in its sample. V and J are TRBV5-1 and TRBJ2-3; maybe TRBD2 (5 bases). The CDR3 is made up of 16 amino acids. V was trimmed by 1 base and J by 4 bases, leaving 16 bases between them. Germline CDR1 is SGHRS and CDR2 is YFSETQ. This CDR3 is CASSLLEFQRADTQYF. The CDR3 DNA reads as TGCGCCAGCAGCTTGTTGGAGTTCCAGAGGGCAGATACGCAGTATTTT.

This clone has more than one count but fewer than ten. The chain has TRBV7-2 and TRBJ1-1; 8 bases agree with TRBD1. The trim removed 4 bases at V and 4 bases at J, leaving 2 bases unmatched. The CDR3 has 13 amino acids. CDR1 is SGHTA, CDR2 FQGNSA, per germline. The CDR3 is CASSSDRGTEAFF. In nucleotides, the CDR3 is TGTGCCAGCAGCTCAGACAGGGGCACTGAAGCTTTCTTT.

The chain combines TRBV5-1 with TRBJ1-1; TRBD1 matches 7 bases. CDR1 is SGHRS, CDR2 YFSETQ, per germline. J lost 5 bases, V lost 3 bases, and 10 bases had no gene match. The CDR3 is made up of 15 amino acids. This CDR3 is CASSWQGDSVTEAFF. CDR3 sequence (DNA): TGCGCCAGCAGCTGGCAGGGGGACAGTGTTACTGAAGCTTTCTTT. The full variable domain, its missing parts supplied by reference TRBV5-1 and TRBJ1-1, is KAGVTQTPRYLIKTRGQQVTLSCSPISGHRSVSWYQQTPGQGLQFLFEYFSETQRNKGNFPGRFSGRQFSNSRSEMNVSTLELGDSALYLCASSWQGDSVTEAFFGQGTRLTVV.

The count of this clone is one. The V and J genes are TRBV18 and TRBJ1-4; D is undetermined. V was clipped by 3 bases and J by 7 bases, with 15 bases between them. The CDR3 length is 15 residues. Germline V gives CDR1 KGHSH, CDR2 LQKENI. The CDR3 sequence is CASSPQSYSTEKLFF. The CDR3, as DNA: TGTGCCAGCTCACCTCAGTCGTATTCGACTGAAAAACTGTTTTTT.

The rearrangement links TRBV12-5 to TRBJ2-1; 8 bases align to TRBD1. Germline lookup yields CDR1 LGHNT and CDR2 FRNRAP. This CDR3 spans 15 amino acids. The V gene end was trimmed by 7 bases and the J gene end by 1 base; junction bases not matched to a gene: 6. The CDR3 reads CASAMDRESYNEQFF. CDR3 sequence (DNA): TGTGCTAGTGCCATGGACAGGGAATCCTACAATGAGCAGTTCTTC.

V usage is TRBV4-1 and J usage is TRBJ2-1; no reliable D call. Per the germline V gene, CDR1 is MGHRA and CDR2 is YSYEKL. The CDR3 has 15 amino acids. V lost 2 bases and J lost 0, with 8 bases in between. This chain's CDR3 is CASSQKRFSYNEQFF. CDR3 nucleotides: TGCGCCAGCAGCCAAAAGCGCTTCTCCTACAATGAGCAGTTCTTC.

The gene calls are TRBV2 and TRBJ2-4; D tentatively fits TRBD1 or TRBD2 (5 bases each). V dropped 4 bases and J dropped 3 bases, with 13 bases sitting between them. The CDR3 is made up of 15 amino acids. Per the germline V gene, CDR1 is SNHLY and CDR2 is FYNNEI. CDR3 in DNA: TGTGCCAGCAGTGCTCAGACAGCGGTCAAAAACATTCAGTACTTC. The encoded protein is CASSAQTAVKNIQYF.